The present T cell receptor beta chain was sequenced within a study of graft-versus-host responses after intestinal transplantation. Study-wide background: Isolated intestinal, liver-intestinal, or multivisceral transplants were what recipients had.

Study findings and constraints: Investigators detected GvH clones in recipient marrow, with some emerging earlier in ileum or blood. Circulating GvH clone levels at their peak were associated with HvG declines (early post-transplant). Within the allografts of patients who had graft-donor T cell macrochimerism, graft-versus-host to host-versus-graft clonal ratios were high.

In regard to this clone: Its antigen is unidentified.

Libraries were prepared by immunoSEQ multiplex PCR; TCRdb keeps only in-frame clonotypes and omits some of them. The table includes around 90,000 clones, 94% detected once. The CDR3 is made up of 13 amino acids. Germline values: CDR1 MDHEN, CDR2 SYDVKM. V was shortened by 6 bases and J by 7 bases, with 13 bases between the two germline ends. This chain joins TRBV28 and TRBJ1-5, with D perhaps matching TRBD1 (6 bases). This clonotype originated in a human donor who was the organ donor for an intestinal transplant. Sample: unstimulated CD4+ T cells sorted from spleen or lymph node cells, taken before transplant. CDR3 sequence reads: CASRDTGSQPQHF. The CDR3 DNA is TGTGCCAGCAGAGATACAGGGTCGCAGCCCCAGCATTTT.